These 13 T cell receptor beta chains were sequenced from one sample in a study of T cells after yellow fever vaccination. TCRdb passed the 5' RACE reads through MiXCR, listing each CDR3 protein once. Altogether hundreds of thousands of distinct CDR3 sequences are present, 9% to 15% being singletons, with the ten largest covering more than 13%. Sequenced here: PBMCs, sampled on the day of the yellow fever booster vaccination. These receptors were obtained from a man aged 25-45 years who received the YFV17D yellow fever vaccine.

The CDR3 DNA is TGTGCCAGCTCACCAACTCAGACAGTCACTCGGCCCCAGCATTTT. Residues: CASSPTQTVTRPQHF. J is TRBJ1-5 and V is TRBV18; D might be TRBD1 (5 bases). CDR3 length: 15 amino acids. Germline V gives CDR1 KGHSH, CDR2 LQKENI. V shed 2 bases and J shed 9 bases, with 17 bases lying between them.

This rearrangement joins TRBV20-1 to TRBJ1-1; no clear D. Germline-derived CDR1 and CDR2 are DFQATT and SNEGSKA (reference sequence). The V and J ends lost 2 bases and 1 base respectively, with 14 bases between them. CDR3 length: 15 amino acids. CDR3: CSARQQSLANTEAFF. The CDR3 DNA sequence: TGCAGTGCTAGACAGCAGAGCCTCGCGAACACTGAAGCTTTCTTT.

The chain carries TRBV24-1 and TRBJ2-3; a weak D match, TRBD2 (6 bases). The CDR3 loop spans 16 amino acids. Trimming pared 2 bases from V and 6 bases from J, leaving 17 bases between. Germline V lookup: CDR1 KGHDR, CDR2 SFDVKD. The CDR3 loop is CATSDSLSSGEDTQYF. In nucleotides, the CDR3 is TGTGCCACCAGTGATTCCCTTAGCTCGGGAGAGGATACGCAGTATTTT.

This clonotype was recorded at least ten times. V is TRBV29-1 and J is TRBJ2-1, with a weak D call TRBD2 (5 bases). The CDR3 loop spans 13 amino acids. V was shortened by 7 bases and J by 6 bases, with 16 bases between the two germline ends. From germline, CDR1 is SQVTM and CDR2 ANQGSEA. DNA of the CDR3: TGCAGCGGCCAACTAGGTTTGGCCAATGAGCAGTTCTTC. This sequence encodes CSGQLGLANEQFF.

This clonotype was picked up a small number of times. The chain couples TRBV5-6 to TRBJ2-3; D remains unclear. Germline CDR1 and CDR2: SGHDT and YYEEEE. This CDR3 has 11 residues. The V end lost 4 bases, the J end lost 8 bases, and 8 bases lay between the germline ends. CDR3 bases: TGTGCCAGCAGCCTCAAGGCTACGCAGTATTTT. Its translation is CASSLKATQYF. The entire variable domain, with the rest obtained from reference TRBV5-6 and TRBJ2-3, is as follows: DAGVTQSPTHLIKTRGQQVTLRCSPKSGHDTVSWYQQALGQGPQFIFQYYEEEERQRGNFPDRFSGHQFPNYSSELNVNALLLGDSALYLCASSLKATQYFGPGTRLTVL.

This chain uses TRBV18 with TRBJ1-5; D is uncertain. Germline CDR1 and CDR2: KGHSH and LQKENI. With 2 bases removed from V and 4 bases from J, the gap between germline ends came to 9 bases. The CDR3 runs to 14 residues. The CDR3: CASSPAAQNQPQHF. DNA of the CDR3: TGTGCCAGCTCACCAGCGGCACAAAATCAGCCCCAGCATTTT.

This clonotype was picked up a small number of times. The rearrangement links TRBV12-3 or TRBV12-4 to TRBJ2-1, with D perhaps being TRBD1 or TRBD2 (6 bases each). Trimming pared 5 bases from V and 1 base from J, leaving 15 bases between. The CDR3 consists of 16 residues. CDR3 DNA: TGTGCCAGCAGTCCGGGGGCGGGACTGTCCTACAATGAGCAGTTCTTC. It translates to CASSPGAGLSYNEQFF.

A few counts support this clonotype. V and J are TRBV13 and TRBJ2-2; the match to TRBD1 covers 8 bases. Germline V CDR1 and CDR2: PRHDT, FYEKMQ (reference sequence). The V gene end was trimmed by 7 bases and the J gene end by 1 base; junction bases not matched to a gene: 5. CDR3 length: 15 residues. The CDR3 region has the DNA TGTGCCAGCAACAGAGGGACAGGGAACACCGGGGAGCTGTTTTTT. Encoded protein: CASNRGTGNTGELFF.

The chain is built from TRBV3-1 and TRBJ1-1; maybe TRBD1 (5 bases). Germline CDR1 reads LGHDT; CDR2 reads YNNKEL (reference sequence). V dropped 4 bases and J dropped 4 bases, with 13 bases sitting between them. This CDR3 comprises 14 residues. The CDR3 bases are TGTGCCAGCAGCCGGGACGGTTGGAGCACTGAAGCTTTCTTT. Translation: CASSRDGWSTEAFF.

The chain recombines TRBV6-2 or TRBV6-3 with TRBJ2-5; the D call may be TRBD1 or TRBD2 (5 bases each). The germline V gene has CDR1 MNHEY and CDR2 SVGEGT. V was cut by 7 bases and J by 1 base, with 10 bases left in between. The CDR3 sequence is 13 residues long. The CDR3, as DNA: TGTGCCAGCAACGACGGGGCCCAAGAGACCCAGTACTTC. It yields the protein CASNDGAQETQYF.

This clonotype was seen a few times. The chain combines TRBV6-1 with TRBJ2-1; D is uncertain. The CDR3 contains 15 residues. V dropped 5 bases and J dropped 5 bases, with 16 bases sitting between them. Per germline, CDR1 MNHNS and CDR2 SASEGT. The CDR3 DNA is TGTGCCAGCAGTCTGGAGCCCGGTTGGAACAATGAGCAGTTCTTC. Translating gives CASSLEPGWNNEQFF.

This clonotype was counted ten times or more. The rearrangement uses TRBV7-9 and TRBJ2-5; TRBD2 aligns across 14 bases. The J segment lost 2 bases and the V segment lost 8 bases, leaving 10 bases of the junction unmatched. The CDR3 spans 17 residues. Per the germline V gene, CDR1 is SEHNR and CDR2 is FQNEAQ (reference sequence). The CDR3 here is CASCRTSGRWGQETQYF. CDR3 nucleotides: TGTGCCAGCTGTCGGACTAGCGGGAGGTGGGGACAAGAGACCCAGTACTTC.

The chain employs TRBV10-3 and TRBJ2-5; 10 bases align to TRBD2. The CDR3 sequence is 15 residues long. With 7 bases clipped from V and 5 bases from J, the junction kept 10 bases outside the gene matches. CDR1 is ENHRY and CDR2 is SYGVKD in the germline V gene. CDR3 sequence: CAIKAASGRTETQYF. DNA for the CDR3: TGTGCCATCAAGGCCGCTAGCGGGAGAACGGAGACCCAGTACTTC.